These 15 T cell receptor beta chains were all obtained from the same sample, sequenced in a study of blood T cell repertoires in COVID-19. Sequenced by immunoSEQ multiplex PCR; TCRdb stores in-frame clones only, minus some. The sample has about 150,000 clones, 76% seen once. The sequencing input was peripheral blood. The origin of the receptors is a woman at least 80 years old with acute or convalescent COVID-19.

CDR3 bases: TGTGCCAGCTCACCGGGGACTAGCGGAGATAACACCGGGGAGCTGTTTTTT. Protein product: CASSPGTSGDNTGELFF. This chain uses TRBV18 with TRBJ2-2; the match to TRBD2 covers 11 bases. There are 17 residues in the CDR3. Trimming took 3 bases from V and 2 from J; bases not matched to a gene: 5. From germline, CDR1 is KGHSH and CDR2 LQKENI.

The J gene is TRBJ2-1, the V gene TRBV10-1, with D uncertain. Deletions cut 5 bases from V and 4 bases from J, with 18 bases between. Germline values: CDR1 WNHNN, CDR2 SYGVQD (reference sequence). The CDR3 runs 16 residues. CDR3 in amino acids: CASSNSHPAYYNEQFF. CDR3 in DNA: TGCGCCAGCAGTAACTCCCACCCCGCCTATTACAATGAGCAGTTCTTC.

The rearrangement uses TRBV6-2 or TRBV6-3 and TRBJ2-7; 9 positions agree with TRBD2. This CDR3 is built from 15 residues. V gave up 2 bases and J gave up 2 bases; unmatched junction bases: 4. CDR1 and CDR2 from the germline V gene are MNHEY and SVGEGT. DNA of the CDR3: TGTGCCAGCAGTTACCGAGTAGCGGGAGCCTACGAGCAGTACTTC. As protein: CASSYRVAGAYEQYF.

The chain combines TRBV5-1 with TRBJ2-1, with D perhaps TRBD2 (5 bases). Deletions cut 4 bases from V and 5 bases from J, with 16 bases between. Germline-derived CDR1 and CDR2 are SGHRS and YFSETQ. The CDR3 consists of 15 residues. For the CDR3, the DNA is TGCGCCAGCAGCCCCGAGGGAGCAAATAACAATGAGCAGTTCTTC. This sequence encodes CASSPEGANNNEQFF.

The J gene is TRBJ2-7, the V gene TRBV4-2; 8 bases fit TRBD2. CDR3 length: 14 amino acids. Germline V lookup: CDR1 LGHNA, CDR2 YNFKEQ. Trimming at V came to 3 bases and at J to 9 bases, leaving 10 bases not matched to a gene. The CDR3 DNA sequence: TGTGCCAGCAGCCATACCGGGACTAGAGCCTTGCAGTACTTC. Amino acid sequence: CASSHTGTRALQYF.

The chain is built from TRBV7-2 and TRBJ1-6; 8 bases match TRBD1. Trimming took 5 bases from V and 10 from J; bases not matched to a gene: 4. There are 13 residues in the CDR3. CDR1 and CDR2 (germline): SGHTA, FQGNSA. This chain's CDR3 is CASSPDRESPLHF. CDR3 sequence (DNA): TGTGCCAGCAGCCCGGACAGGGAATCACCCCTCCACTTT.

The V gene is TRBV7-3, the J gene TRBJ2-1, with D possibly TRBD1 on 6 matching bases. The CDR3 length is 14 residues. Per the germline V gene, CDR1 is SGHTA and CDR2 is FQGTGA. Trimming removed 5 bases from V and 6 bases from J, with 14 bases in between. The CDR3 nucleotides read TGTGCCAGCAGCCCCAGGGGTTCGCGCAATGAGCAGTTCTTC. This gives the protein CASSPRGSRNEQFF.

This clone was seen once. This chain links TRBV6-5 with TRBJ2-3, with D perhaps TRBD1 (6 bases). Trimming took off 1 base at V and 4 bases at J, with 12 bases between the two ends. CDR3 length equals 15 residues. The V gene's germline CDR1 is MNHEY and CDR2 SVGAGI. CDR3 protein: CASSYWGQSADTQYF. CDR3 nucleotides: TGTGCCAGCAGTTACTGGGGACAATCGGCAGATACGCAGTATTTT.

This chain joins TRBV21-1 and TRBJ1-4. TRBV21-1 is tagged as a pseudogene. CDR3 length: 15 residues. The CDR3 region has the DNA TGTGCCAGCAGCAAAGGAGCGGGTATCCGGGGACGGCACCCTTTT. This translates into CASSKGAGIRGRHPF.

This clone was seen more than once but under ten times. The chain couples TRBV7-8 to TRBJ2-1; a weak D match, TRBD2 (5 bases). Per the germline V gene, CDR1 is SGHVS and CDR2 is FQNEAQ. The CDR3 runs 17 residues. Trimming shortened V by 0 bases and J by 0 bases, and 12 bases separated the two germline ends. The CDR3 protein is CASSLALGGGSYNEQFF. CDR3 bases: TGTGCCAGCAGCTTAGCCCTGGGCGGAGGCTCCTACAATGAGCAGTTCTTC.

The chain carries TRBV3-1 (or the pseudogene TRBV3-2) and TRBJ1-4; D remains ambiguous. The V gene lost 4 bases and the J gene lost 8 bases, with 17 bases spanning the gap. Per the germline V gene, CDR1 is LGHDT and CDR2 is YNNKEL (reference sequence). The CDR3 loop spans 15 amino acids. Here the CDR3 DNA reads TGTGCCAGCAGCCCTGACTTGGCCCGGGTAGAAAAACTGTTTTTT. Its translation is CASSPDLARVEKLFF.

The chain uses TRBV6-2 or TRBV6-3 and TRBJ1-5; 9 bases are a match to TRBD1. Trimming at V came to 2 bases and at J to 5 bases, leaving 7 bases not matched to a gene. CDR3 length: 16 amino acids. The V gene's germline CDR1 is MNHEY and CDR2 SVGEGT. CDR3: CASSYTGGEGDQPQHF. For the CDR3, the DNA is TGTGCCAGCAGTTACACAGGGGGCGAAGGGGATCAGCCCCAGCATTTT.

The V and J genes are TRBV7-9 and TRBJ1-1; 8 bases fit TRBD1. Germline lookup yields CDR1 SEHNR and CDR2 FQNEAQ (reference sequence). The CDR3 consists of 13 residues. Trimming cost V 1 base and J 7 bases; bases outside gene matches: 2. The chain's CDR3 is CASSLGGQGEAFF. The CDR3 nucleotides read TGTGCCAGCAGCTTAGGAGGACAGGGTGAAGCTTTCTTT.

The rearrangement uses TRBV6-6 and TRBJ1-2; D might be TRBD1 (6 bases). The CDR3 runs to 14 residues. CDR1 is MNHNY and CDR2 is SVGAGI in the germline V gene (reference sequence). Trimming removed 7 bases at V and 4 bases at J, with 16 bases between. The CDR3 DNA follows: TGTGCCAGCACGCTGGGGGCGAACTCCTATGGCTACACCTTC. Its translation: CASTLGANSYGYTF.

This chain uses TRBV18 with TRBJ1-5; 7 positions agree with TRBD1. The CDR3 is 16 residues long. Germline-derived CDR1 and CDR2 are KGHSH and LQKENI. After removal of 6 bases from V and 0 bases from J, the junction contained 8 bases not matched to a gene. DNA for the CDR3: TGTGCCAGCTCTTGGGACAGCACAAATAGCAATCAGCCCCAGCATTTT. This translates into CASSWDSTNSNQPQHF. Full variable domain (remainder filled in from reference TRBV18 and TRBJ1-5): NAGVMQNPRHLVRRRGQEARLRCSPMKGHSHVYWYRQLPEEGLKFMVYLQKENIIDESGMPKERFSAEFPKEGPSILRIQQVVRGDSAAYFCASSWDSTNSNQPQHFGDGTRLSIL.